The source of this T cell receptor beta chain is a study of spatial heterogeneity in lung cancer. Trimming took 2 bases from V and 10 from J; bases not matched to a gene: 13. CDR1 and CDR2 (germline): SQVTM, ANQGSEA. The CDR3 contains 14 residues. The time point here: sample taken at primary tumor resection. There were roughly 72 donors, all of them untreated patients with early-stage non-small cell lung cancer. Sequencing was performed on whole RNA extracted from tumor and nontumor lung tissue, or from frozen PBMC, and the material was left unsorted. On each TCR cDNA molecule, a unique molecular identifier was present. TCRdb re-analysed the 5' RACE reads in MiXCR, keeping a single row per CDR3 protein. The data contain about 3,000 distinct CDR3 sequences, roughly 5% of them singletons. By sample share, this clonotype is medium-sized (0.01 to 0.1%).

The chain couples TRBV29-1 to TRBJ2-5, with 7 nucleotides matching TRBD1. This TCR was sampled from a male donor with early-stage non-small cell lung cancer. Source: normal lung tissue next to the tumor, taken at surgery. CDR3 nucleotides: TGCAGCGTTGAAAGAGGGACAGCGTTTGAAATCCAGTACTTC. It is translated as CSVERGTAFEIQYF.